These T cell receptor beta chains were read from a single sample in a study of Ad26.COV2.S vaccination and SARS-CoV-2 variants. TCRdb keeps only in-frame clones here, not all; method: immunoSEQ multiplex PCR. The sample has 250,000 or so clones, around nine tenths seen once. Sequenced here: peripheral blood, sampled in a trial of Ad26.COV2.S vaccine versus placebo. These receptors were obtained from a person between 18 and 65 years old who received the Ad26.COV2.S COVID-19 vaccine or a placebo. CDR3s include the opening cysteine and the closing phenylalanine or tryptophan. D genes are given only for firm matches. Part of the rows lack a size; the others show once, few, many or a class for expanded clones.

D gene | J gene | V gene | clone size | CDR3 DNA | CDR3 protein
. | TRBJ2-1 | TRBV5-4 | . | TGTGCCAGCAGCCCCATCAGCTCCTACAATGAGCAGTTCTTC | CASSPISSYNEQFF
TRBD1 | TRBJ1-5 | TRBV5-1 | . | TGCGCCAGCAGCCGAGGGACAGGGGGAAATCAGCCCCAGCATTTT | CASSRGTGGNQPQHF
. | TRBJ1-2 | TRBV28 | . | TGTGCCAGCAGTTATTTGGGCTATGGCTACACCTTC | CASSYLGYGYTF
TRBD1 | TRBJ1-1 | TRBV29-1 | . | TGCAGCGTTGAGAAGGGGGCGGACACTGAAGCTTTCTTT | CSVEKGADTEAFF
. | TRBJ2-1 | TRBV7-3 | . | TGTGCCAGCAGCTTAAGGTCGGGCACGTCCTACAATGAGCAGTTCTTC | CASSLRSGTSYNEQFF
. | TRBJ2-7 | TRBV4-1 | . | TGCGCCAGCAGCCAAGGACCAGGGAGTACCTACGAGCAGTACTTC | CASSQGPGSTYEQYF
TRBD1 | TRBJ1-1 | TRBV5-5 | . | TGTGCCAGCAGCTTTTCGGACAGGGCGAACACTGAAGCTTTCTTT | CASSFSDRANTEAFF
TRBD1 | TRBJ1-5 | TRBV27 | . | TGTGCCAGCACCCCGGGGCAGGGGGGCAATCAGCCCCAGCATTTT | CASTPGQGGNQPQHF
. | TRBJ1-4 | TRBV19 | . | TGTGCCAGTAGTATTCAGAGATCTAATGAAAAACTGTTTTTT | CASSIQRSNEKLFF
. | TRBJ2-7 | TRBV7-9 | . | TGTGCCAGCAGCCCGAGCCGGATTAGCTCCTACGAGCAGTACTTC | CASSPSRISSYEQYF
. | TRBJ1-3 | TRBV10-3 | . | TGTGCCATCAGTGGGGTAGGGAACGGAAACACCATATATTTT | CAISGVGNGNTIYF
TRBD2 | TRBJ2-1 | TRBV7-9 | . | TGTGCCAGCGGATACAAAATAGCGGGAGTCTACAATGAGCAGTTCTTC | CASGYKIAGVYNEQFF
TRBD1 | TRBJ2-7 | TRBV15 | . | TGTGCCACCAGCAGAGGGACAGGGGGCGCAGCTTGGTACGAGCAGTACTTC | CATSRGTGGAAWYEQYF
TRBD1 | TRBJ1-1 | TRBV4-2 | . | TGTGCCAGCAGCCCGGGACAGGGGGGAACTGAAGCTTTCTTT | CASSPGQGGTEAFF
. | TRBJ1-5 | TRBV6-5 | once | TGTGCCAGCAGTACTGGACAGAATCAGCCCCAGCATTTT | CASSTGQNQPQHF
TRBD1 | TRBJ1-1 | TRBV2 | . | TGTGCCAGCAAGATGGGACAGGGCGGCACTGAAGCTTTCTTT | CASKMGQGGTEAFF
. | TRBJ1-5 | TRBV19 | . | TGTGCCAGTAGGGCAGGTCGGGGCAATCAGCCCCAGCATTTT | CASRAGRGNQPQHF
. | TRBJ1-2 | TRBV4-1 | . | TGCGCCAGCAGCCCTGAGAGACAGAACTATGGCTACACCTTC | CASSPERQNYGYTF
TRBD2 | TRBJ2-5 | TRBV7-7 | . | TGTGCTAGCAGCCCCCACACTAGCGGGGAAGAGACCCAGTACTTC | CASSPHTSGEETQYF
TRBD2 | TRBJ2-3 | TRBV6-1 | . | TGTGCCAGCAGTGAAGTGGCTAGCGGTTCCACAGATACGCAGTATTTT | CASSEVASGSTDTQYF
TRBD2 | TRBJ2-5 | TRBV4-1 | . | TGCGCCAGCAGCCAAGATCAGGGACTAGCGGGAGTTTCCGAGACCCAGTACTTC | CASSQDQGLAGVSETQYF
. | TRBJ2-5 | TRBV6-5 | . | TGTGCCAGCAGGACAAGCAAGGAGACCCAGTACTTC | CASRTSKETQYF
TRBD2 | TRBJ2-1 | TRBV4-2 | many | TGTGCCAGCAGCCAAGACCTAGCGGGGTCCTACAATGAGCAGTTCTTC | CASSQDLAGSYNEQFF
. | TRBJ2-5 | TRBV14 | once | TGTGCCAGCAGCAAAACAGGGTTCCAAGAGACCCAGTACTTC | CASSKTGFQETQYF
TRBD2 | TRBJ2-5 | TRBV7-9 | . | TGTGCCAGCAGCTTAAAGGGCATAGCGGGAATCTACTTC | CASSLKGIAGIYF
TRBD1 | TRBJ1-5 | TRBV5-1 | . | TGCGCCAGCAGCTTAAAGGGACAGGGGGCCATTGGCAATCAGCCCCAGCATTTT | CASSLKGQGAIGNQPQHF
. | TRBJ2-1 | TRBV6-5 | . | TGTGCCAGCAGTCGACCGGGCTCCTACAATGAGCAGTTCTTC | CASSRPGSYNEQFF
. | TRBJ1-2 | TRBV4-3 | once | TGCGCCAGCAGCCAAGGGGGGACTGGGGATGGCTACACCTTC | CASSQGGTGDGYTF
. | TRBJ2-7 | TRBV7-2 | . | TGTGCCAGCAGCGCTGGACTTAGCGTCCACGAGCAGTACTTC | CASSAGLSVHEQYF
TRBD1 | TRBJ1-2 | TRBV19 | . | TGTGCCAGTAGTCCCCGGACAGGCGGCTATGGCTACACCTTC | CASSPRTGGYGYTF
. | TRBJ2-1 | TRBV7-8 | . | TGTGCCAGCAGCGCCTACCGGACTCCGACCTACAATGAGCAGTTCTTC | CASSAYRTPTYNEQFF
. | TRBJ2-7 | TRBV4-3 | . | TGCGCCAGCAGCCAAGATTCAACTTCCTACGAGCAGTACTTC | CASSQDSTSYEQYF
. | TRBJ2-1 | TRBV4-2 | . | TGTGCCAGCAGCCAAGACTACTACAATGAGCAGTTCTTC | CASSQDYYNEQFF
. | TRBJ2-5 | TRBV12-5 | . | TGTGCTAGTGGTTTGGGAACCGGGACTCAAGGAGAGACCCAGTACTTC | CASGLGTGTQGETQYF
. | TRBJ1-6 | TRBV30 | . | TGTGCCTGGAGTCCTTTGGGGACTATGCCCCTCCACTTT | CAWSPLGTMPLHF
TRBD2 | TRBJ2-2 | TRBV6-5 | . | TGTGCCAGCAGTTGGACTAGCGTCGCCGGGGAGCTGTTTTTT | CASSWTSVAGELFF
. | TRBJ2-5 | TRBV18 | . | TGTGCCAGCTCACTACAAAGCAACCAAGAGACCCAGTACTTC | CASSLQSNQETQYF
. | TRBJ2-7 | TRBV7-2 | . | TGTGCCAGCAGCTCCACAGGGAGGAGGACCTACGAGCAGTACTTC | CASSSTGRRTYEQYF
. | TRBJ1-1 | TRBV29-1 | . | TGCAGCGTTTACCAAGGGGCTGCTTTCTTT | CSVYQGAAFF
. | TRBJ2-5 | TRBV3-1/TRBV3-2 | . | TGTGCCAGCAGCCTGCCCGGGACAAAGACCCAGTACTTC | CASSLPGTKTQYF
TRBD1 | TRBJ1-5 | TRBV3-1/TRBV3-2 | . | TGTGCCAGCAGCCAAAGAGGGGGCGTTCAGCCCCAGCATTTT | CASSQRGGVQPQHF
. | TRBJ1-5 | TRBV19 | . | TGTGCCAGTAGCCCCACAGGGTTGCAGCCCCAGCATTTT | CASSPTGLQPQHF
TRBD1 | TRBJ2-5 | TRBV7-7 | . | TGTGCCAGCAGCTTAGCGAATCCGGGACAGGGGGAGACCCAGTACTTC | CASSLANPGQGETQYF
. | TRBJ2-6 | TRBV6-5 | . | TGTGCCAGCAGTTACCACTCGGGGACTGGGGCCAACGTCCTGACTTTC | CASSYHSGTGANVLTF
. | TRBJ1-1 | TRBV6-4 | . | TGTGCCAGCAGTGACTCTGAGAACACTGAAGCTTTCTTT | CASSDSENTEAFF
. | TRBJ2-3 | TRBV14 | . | TGTGCCAGCAGCCTCACCCCAGATACGCAGTATTTT | CASSLTPDTQYF
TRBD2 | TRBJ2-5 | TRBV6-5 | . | TGTGCCAGCAGTTCTACTAGCGGGGGGCCGGAGACCCAGTACTTC | CASSSTSGGPETQYF
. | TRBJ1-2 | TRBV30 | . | TGTGCCTGCGAAAAGGGCGGCTATGGCTACACCTTC | CACEKGGYGYTF
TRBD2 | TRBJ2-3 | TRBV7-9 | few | TGTGCCAGCAGCCTAACTAGCGGGGGGGCGAGGAGCACAGATACGCAGTATTTT | CASSLTSGGARSTDTQYF
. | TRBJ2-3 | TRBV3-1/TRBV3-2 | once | TGTGCCAGCAGCCAAGATAAAGGGTGGGCGGGAAGCACAGATACGCAGTATTTT | CASSQDKGWAGSTDTQYF
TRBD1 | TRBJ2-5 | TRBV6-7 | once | TGTGCCAGCACCTCCCCACAACCCCTGGACAGGGGCCAAGAGACCCAGTACTTC | CASTSPQPLDRGQETQYF
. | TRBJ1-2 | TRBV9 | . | TGTGCCAGCAGCGTAGAAGGCCTTGGGGGCTACACCTTC | CASSVEGLGGYTF
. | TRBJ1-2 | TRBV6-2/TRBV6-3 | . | TGTGCCAGCAGTTACTCGAGCCGGGCTAGGGGGTATGGCTACACCTTC | CASSYSSRARGYGYTF
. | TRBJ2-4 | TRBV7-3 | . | TGTGCCAGCAGCCCTGACCCGGGCAACATTCAGTACTTC | CASSPDPGNIQYF
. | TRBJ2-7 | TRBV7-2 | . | TGTGCCAGCAGCTTATCCGGGACAATTTACGAGCAGTACTTC | CASSLSGTIYEQYF
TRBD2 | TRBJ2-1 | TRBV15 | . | TGTGCCACCAGCCCCCCACTGCTCCGACTAGCGGCCAACTATGAGCAGTTCTTC | CATSPPLLRLAANYEQFF
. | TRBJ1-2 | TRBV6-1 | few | TGTGCCAGCAGTGACAGGAACGGCTACACCTTC | CASSDRNGYTF
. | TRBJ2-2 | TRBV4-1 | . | TGCGCCAGCCGAGACTATGGGGGCGCAACCGGGGAGCTGTTTTTT | CASRDYGGATGELFF
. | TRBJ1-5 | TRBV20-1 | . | TGCAGTGCTAGTACGGGGCGGGGGGGCAATCAGCCCCAGCATTTT | CSASTGRGGNQPQHF